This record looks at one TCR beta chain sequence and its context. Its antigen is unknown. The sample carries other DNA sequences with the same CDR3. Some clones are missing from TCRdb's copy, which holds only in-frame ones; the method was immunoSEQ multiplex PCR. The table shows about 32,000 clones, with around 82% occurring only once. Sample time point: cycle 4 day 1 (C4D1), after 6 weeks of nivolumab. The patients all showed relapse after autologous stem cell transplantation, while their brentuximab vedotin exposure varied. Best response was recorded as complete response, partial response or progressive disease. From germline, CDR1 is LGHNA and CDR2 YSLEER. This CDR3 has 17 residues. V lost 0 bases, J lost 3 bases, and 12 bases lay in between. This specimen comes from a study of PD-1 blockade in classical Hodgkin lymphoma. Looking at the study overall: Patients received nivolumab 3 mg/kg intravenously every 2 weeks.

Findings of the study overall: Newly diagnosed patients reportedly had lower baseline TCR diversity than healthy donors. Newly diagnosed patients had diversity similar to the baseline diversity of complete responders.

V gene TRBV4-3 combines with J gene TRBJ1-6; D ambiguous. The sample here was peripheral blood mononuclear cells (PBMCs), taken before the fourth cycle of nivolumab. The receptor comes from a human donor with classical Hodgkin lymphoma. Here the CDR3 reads CASSQDPGLDYNSPLHF. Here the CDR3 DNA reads TGCGCCAGCAGCCAAGATCCTGGCCTAGACTATAATTCACCCCTCCACTTT.